The 30 T cell receptor beta chains reported below all come from one sample, sequenced in a study of Graves' ophthalmopathy and Graves' hyperthyroidism. Amplification of TCR beta CDR3 regions used RNA transcripts. Investigators did first-round RT-PCR with HTBI primers, then second-round multiplex PCR. TCRdb re-called the multiplex PCR reads through MiXCR, storing one row per CDR3 protein. The data contain 150,000 to 200,000 distinct CDR3 sequences, approximately 40% of them singletons. Sequencing used peripheral blood. Every receptor here comes from a woman aged 35 to 49 with Graves' ophthalmopathy.

This clonotype has at least ten counts. Given the absence of the conserved phenylalanine or tryptophan at the CDR3 end, a read error is likely. CDR3 region: CASSDGNSYEQYL. CDR3 DNA sequence: TGTGCCAGCAGTGACGGAAACTCCTACGAGCAGTACCTC. The V gene is TRBV2, the J gene TRBJ2-7; D ambiguous. Germline CDR1 SNHLY, CDR2 FYNNEI. CDR3 length: 13 residues. V lost 3 bases to trimming and J lost 0 bases, with 6 bases between them.

This clonotype was detected only a few times. The germline gene is not matched at one end of the junction; a read error may be the cause. The chain is built from TRBV6-1 and TRBJ2-5; D is ambiguous. The germline gives CDR1 MNHNS, CDR2 SASEGT. The CDR3 contains 14 residues. The CDR3, as DNA: TGTGCCAGCAAACTACACCAGTACCAGGAGACCCAGTACTTC. It codes for CASKLHQYQETQYF.

The chain uses TRBV6-2 or TRBV6-3 and TRBJ2-7; no clear D. The V and J ends lost 2 bases and 4 bases respectively, with 6 bases between them. This CDR3 region has 12 residues. Germline CDR1 reads MNHEY; CDR2 reads SVGEGT. This chain's CDR3 is CASSYGMYEQYF. The CDR3 DNA sequence: TGTGCCAGCAGTTACGGGATGTACGAGCAGTACTTC.

In this sample, this clonotype turned up many times. The J gene is TRBJ1-6, the V gene TRBV6-5; no reliable D call. V was trimmed by 6 bases and J by 0 bases, leaving 9 bases between them. The CDR3 runs to 15 residues. Looked up from germline, CDR1 is MNHEY and CDR2 is SVGAGI. In DNA, the CDR3 is TGTGCCAGCAGGGACTCGAGCTCCTATAATTCACCCCTCCACTTT. Translation gives CASRDSSSYNSPLHF.

The CDR3 loop reads CASSSDLSTDGSGYTF. The CDR3 region has the DNA TGTGCCAGCAGTTCTGACCTCTCGACAGACGGAAGTGGCTACACCTTC. V and J are TRBV6-2 or TRBV6-3 and TRBJ1-2; possible D gene TRBD1, 5 bases. V shed 4 bases and J shed 7 bases, with 22 bases lying between them. Germline assignment: CDR1 MNHEY and CDR2 SVGEGT. This CDR3 spans 16 amino acids.

V and J are TRBV30 and TRBJ1-6; maybe TRBD1 (5 bases). V lost 4 bases and J 8 bases, leaving 21 bases between the germline ends. The CDR3 is 16 residues long. Germline loops: CDR1 GTSNPN, CDR2 SVGIG (reference sequence). The CDR3 reads CAWTRRRPGRDSPLHF. Here the CDR3 DNA reads TGTGCCTGGACCCGCCGGCGGCCAGGGCGGGATTCACCCCTCCACTTT.

The J gene is TRBJ2-4, the V gene TRBV5-6, with 7 positions matching TRBD1. The ends lost 2 bases at V and 2 bases at J; junction bases unmatched: 7. CDR1 and CDR2 (germline): SGHDT, YYEEEE. The CDR3 length is 16 residues. CDR3 coding DNA: TGTGCCAGCAGCTTCCGAGACAGGGTGTCCAAAAACATTCAGTACTTC. Amino acids: CASSFRDRVSKNIQYF.

This clonotype has ten or more counts. The rearrangement uses TRBV12-3 or TRBV12-4 and TRBJ1-2; unclear D gene. The CDR3 contains 15 residues. Trimming shortened V by 4 bases and J by 4 bases, and 16 bases separated the two germline ends. The CDR3 sequence: CASSSAVGWGYGYTF. The CDR3 nucleotides are TGTGCCAGCAGTTCTGCAGTGGGCTGGGGCTATGGCTACACCTTC.

This clonotype came up many times. The chain has TRBV5-1 and TRBJ1-1; 7 bases map to TRBD1. This CDR3 contains 15 residues. Germline lookup yields CDR1 SGHRS and CDR2 YFSETQ. The junction had 4 bases not matched to a gene; V was cut back by 1 base and J by 1 base. CDR3 DNA sequence: TGCGCCAGCAGCTTGATCGGGACAGAGAACACTGAAGCTTTCTTT. Residues: CASSLIGTENTEAFF.

The sample holds many counts of this clonotype. CDR3 in amino acids: CASSETTGGISQPQHF. The CDR3 bases are TGTGCCAGCAGCGAAACGACAGGGGGCATCAGTCAGCCCCAGCATTTT. The rearrangement uses TRBV11-2 and TRBJ1-5, with 10 bases that match TRBD1. Trimming cost V 5 bases and J 6 bases; bases outside gene matches: 10. The CDR3 covers 16 residues. Germline assignment: CDR1 SGHAT and CDR2 FQNNGV.

J is TRBJ2-7 and V is TRBV6-2 or TRBV6-3; possibly TRBD1 for D (5 bases). CDR1 is MNHEY, CDR2 SVGEGT, per germline. The V end lost 5 bases, the J end lost 4 bases, and 15 bases lay between the germline ends. The CDR3 has 14 residues. CDR3 sequence: CASSHGQGRYEQYF. CDR3 nucleotide sequence: TGTGCCAGCAGTCACGGCCAGGGTCGATACGAGCAGTACTTC.

In its sample, this clonotype was seen many times. A much larger clone lies one base from this, so it may be a read error. The V gene is TRBV27, the J gene TRBJ2-5; D remains ambiguous. CDR1 MNHEY and CDR2 SMNVEV come from the germline V gene (reference sequence). This CDR3 is 15 amino acids long. The CDR3 DNA follows: TGTGCCAGCAGTTTAAGGGCGCGGTTCCAAGGGACCCAGTACTTC. As protein: CASSLRARFQGTQYF.

The chain couples TRBV6-2 or TRBV6-3 to TRBJ2-5, with D unclear. Trimming took off 6 bases at V and 4 bases at J, with 15 bases between the two ends. In germline, CDR1 is MNHEY, CDR2 SVGEGT. CDR3 length: 14 amino acids. CDR3 loop: CASRPSLEAETQYF. For the CDR3, the DNA is TGTGCCAGCAGGCCCTCTTTGGAAGCAGAGACCCAGTACTTC.

V and J are TRBV12-3 or TRBV12-4 and TRBJ2-6, with unresolved D. This CDR3 is 14 amino acids long. V was cut by 4 bases and J by 0 bases, with 4 bases left in between. CDR3 sequence: CASSSNSGANVLTF. DNA of the CDR3: TGTGCCAGCAGTTCCAACTCTGGGGCCAACGTCCTGACTTTC.

This clonotype was picked up many times. The gene calls are TRBV28 and TRBJ2-7, with a possible D match to TRBD1 (6 bases). Germline V gene sequence: CDR1 MDHEN, CDR2 SYDVKM. Deletions cut 3 bases from V and 9 bases from J, with 12 bases between. The CDR3 length is 12 residues. This CDR3 is CASSLQGSGQYF. In DNA, the CDR3 is TGTGCCAGCAGTTTGCAGGGGTCGGGGCAGTACTTC.

There are many counts of this clonotype. V and J are TRBV6-1 and TRBJ2-7; 7 nucleotides agree with TRBD1. The CDR3 totals 14 residues. V shed 4 bases, J shed 5 bases, and the junction held 8 bases outside the gene matches. Germline values: CDR1 MNHNS, CDR2 SASEGT. CDR3 sequence reads: CASSAPRDSHEQYF. The CDR3 DNA is TGTGCCAGCAGTGCTCCCCGGGACAGTCACGAGCAGTACTTC.

The chain is built from TRBV6-2 or TRBV6-3 and TRBJ2-7; D might be TRBD2 (5 bases). Germline assignment: CDR1 MNHEY and CDR2 SVGEGT. This CDR3 contains 15 residues. V lost 0 bases and J 0 bases, leaving 9 bases between the germline ends. CDR3 nucleotides: TGTGCCAGCAGTTACTCAGCGGAGAGCTCCTACGAGCAGTACTTC. This translates into CASSYSAESSYEQYF.

This clonotype appeared many times. This chain uses TRBV11-2 with TRBJ2-2; D gene unclear. Germline V gene data show CDR1 as SGHAT and CDR2 as FQNNGV. V lost 5 bases, J lost 6 bases, and 10 bases lay in between. The CDR3 extends over 13 amino acids. CDR3 coding DNA: TGTGCCAGCAGCCCCGGATCGGCCGGGGAGCTGTTTTTT. As protein: CASSPGSAGELFF.

V gene TRBV30 combines with J gene TRBJ2-2, with a possible D match to TRBD2 (6 bases). The CDR3 is 15 residues long. The germline V gene has CDR1 GTSNPN and CDR2 SVGIG (reference sequence). Trimming pared 3 bases from V and 5 bases from J, leaving 16 bases between. Here the CDR3 DNA reads TGTGCCTGGAGCGTAGCGGAGAGGTTTACCGGGGAGCTGTTTTTT. It is translated as CAWSVAERFTGELFF.

This chain links TRBV7-2 with TRBJ2-5; maybe TRBD2 (7 bases). CDR1 SGHTA and CDR2 FQGNSA come from the germline V gene. The CDR3 loop spans 15 amino acids. Trimming cost V 0 bases and J 5 bases, with 13 bases left between them. The CDR3 loop is CASSLAAGAGETQYF. The CDR3 region has the DNA TGTGCCAGCAGCTTAGCCGCGGGGGCCGGGGAGACCCAGTACTTC.

This clonotype was picked up one time. The rearrangement links TRBV6-5 to TRBJ2-7; D may be TRBD2 (6 bases). CDR1 is MNHEY, CDR2 SVGAGI, per germline. V lost 1 base and J 6 bases, leaving 16 bases between the germline ends. The CDR3 has 15 amino acids. CDR3 sequence (DNA): TGTGCCAGCAGTTACTTCGGCGGGATGGGGCTCGAGCAGTACTTC. Protein: CASSYFGGMGLEQYF.

At least ten counts were recorded for this clonotype. The V gene is TRBV19, the J gene TRBJ1-1; 7 nucleotides agree with TRBD1. The CDR3 extends over 14 amino acids. CDR1 LNHDA and CDR2 SQIVND come from the germline V gene (reference sequence). The V gene end was trimmed by 6 bases and the J gene end by 4 bases; junction bases not matched to a gene: 8. In DNA, the CDR3 is TGTGCCAGTAGACACAGGGGCGGGAGCACTGAAGCTTTCTTT. This sequence encodes CASRHRGGSTEAFF.

The table lists this clonotype with many counts. The V call is TRBV6-5, the J call TRBJ2-5; TRBD1 agrees at 10 bases. Trimming cost V 6 bases and J 5 bases; bases outside gene matches: 9. The CDR3 loop spans 15 amino acids. Germline values: CDR1 MNHEY, CDR2 SVGAGI. The CDR3 is CASSPGQGGAETQYF. The CDR3 coding sequence is TGTGCCAGCAGCCCCGGACAGGGGGGAGCGGAGACCCAGTACTTC.

CDR3 region: CSAADSKSSYEQYF. In DNA form, the CDR3 reads TGCAGCGCGGCGGACAGTAAGAGCTCCTACGAGCAGTACTTC. V and J are TRBV29-1 and TRBJ2-7; TRBD1 is a possible D gene (6 bases). The CDR3 extends over 14 amino acids. The germline CDR1 and CDR2 sequences are SQVTM and ANQGSEA. V was trimmed by 7 bases and J by 0 bases, leaving 16 bases between them.

The V call is TRBV20-1, the J call TRBJ1-5; tentatively, D is TRBD1 (5 bases). The CDR3 is 15 amino acids. Trimming cost V 3 bases and J 0 bases, with 12 bases left between them. The V gene's germline CDR1 is DFQATT and CDR2 SNEGSKA (reference sequence). The CDR3 region is CSASLGDFSNQPQHF. The DNA for the CDR3 is TGCAGTGCTAGCCTAGGGGATTTTAGCAATCAGCCCCAGCATTTT.

Ten or more counts support this clonotype. The chain carries TRBV30 and TRBJ2-2; D not resolved. Germline V gene data show CDR1 as GTSNPN and CDR2 as SVGIG (reference sequence). Trimming stripped 4 bases from V and 3 bases from J, with 15 bases between. The CDR3 contains 15 residues. In DNA form, the CDR3 reads TGTGCCTGGAAACAAAGGTCGGCGGACACCGGGGAGCTGTTTTTT. This codes for CAWKQRSADTGELFF.

This clonotype showed up many times. The rearrangement joins TRBV6-6 to TRBJ1-3; TRBD1 is a possible D gene (5 bases). This CDR3 is 15 amino acids long. V shed 4 bases and J shed 0 bases, with 10 bases lying between them. Germline lookup yields CDR1 MNHNY and CDR2 SVGAGI (reference sequence). CDR3 in DNA: TGTGCCAGCAGTTTAGACAGAAGCTCTGGAAACACCATATATTTT. Translated, it gives CASSLDRSSGNTIYF.

The CDR3 region has the DNA TGTGCCAGCAGTCCAGACTTAAGTGCCAGCTACGAGCAGTACTTC. Amino acid sequence: CASSPDLSASYEQYF. The chain recombines TRBV12-3 or TRBV12-4 with TRBJ2-7; D gene ambiguous. The CDR3 totals 15 residues. Trimming removed 5 bases from V and 3 bases from J, with 17 bases in between.

This clonotype was observed a handful of times. The rearrangement links TRBV6-1 to TRBJ2-7; a weak D match, TRBD1 (6 bases). The length of the CDR3 is 13 residues. Trimming took off 5 bases at V and 1 base at J, with 9 bases between the two ends. Germline lookup yields CDR1 MNHNS and CDR2 SASEGT. CDR3 region: CASSRGQSYEQYF. The CDR3 nucleotides read TGTGCCAGCAGTAGAGGACAGTCCTACGAGCAGTACTTC.

In this sample, this clonotype turned up many times. The J gene is TRBJ1-6, the V gene TRBV12-3 or TRBV12-4; possibly TRBD1 for D (5 bases). V lost 2 bases and J 4 bases, leaving 12 bases between the germline ends. This CDR3 spans 16 amino acids. CDR3 region: CASSLRGPAYNSPLHF. The CDR3 DNA sequence: TGTGCCAGCAGTTTACGGGGCCCCGCATATAATTCACCCCTCCACTTT.